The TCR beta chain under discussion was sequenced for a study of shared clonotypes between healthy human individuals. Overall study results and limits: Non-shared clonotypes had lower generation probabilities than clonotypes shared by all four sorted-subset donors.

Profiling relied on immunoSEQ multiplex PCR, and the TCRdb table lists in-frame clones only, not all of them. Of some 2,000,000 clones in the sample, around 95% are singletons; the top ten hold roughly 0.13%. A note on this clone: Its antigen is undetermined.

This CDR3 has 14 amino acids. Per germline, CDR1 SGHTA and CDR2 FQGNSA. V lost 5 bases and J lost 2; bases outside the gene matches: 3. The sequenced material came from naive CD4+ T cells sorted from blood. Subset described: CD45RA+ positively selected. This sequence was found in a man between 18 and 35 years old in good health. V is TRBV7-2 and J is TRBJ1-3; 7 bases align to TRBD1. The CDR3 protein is CASSRQGTGNTIYF. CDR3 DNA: TGTGCCAGCAGCAGACAGGGAACTGGAAACACCATATATTTT.